Detailed here is one T cell receptor (beta chain). As yet, its antigen is unknown. The assay, immunoSEQ v3.0, was run at survey level. Clones were sequenced by immunoSEQ multiplex PCR, and TCRdb holds only the in-frame ones, with some missing. Here the sample spans fewer than 35,000 clones, 65% to 80% being singletons. The record originates from a study of long-term antiretroviral therapy in people with HIV. Findings of the study overall: HIV repertoires had narrower CDR3 length ranges than controls.

The CDR3 totals 16 residues. With 0 bases clipped from V and 9 bases from J, the junction kept 6 bases outside the gene matches. Germline V gives CDR1 SGDLS, CDR2 YYNGEE. This TCR derives from a woman aged 45 to 65 with HIV. The chain has TRBV9 and TRBJ1-6; 10 positions agree with TRBD1. The input for sequencing was unsorted PBMCs, taken 3.1 years after starting antiretroviral therapy. The CDR3 bases are TGTGCCAGCAGCGTAGGCCAAGGACAGGGGGTTTCACCCCTCCACTTT. It encodes CASSVGQGQGVSPLHF.